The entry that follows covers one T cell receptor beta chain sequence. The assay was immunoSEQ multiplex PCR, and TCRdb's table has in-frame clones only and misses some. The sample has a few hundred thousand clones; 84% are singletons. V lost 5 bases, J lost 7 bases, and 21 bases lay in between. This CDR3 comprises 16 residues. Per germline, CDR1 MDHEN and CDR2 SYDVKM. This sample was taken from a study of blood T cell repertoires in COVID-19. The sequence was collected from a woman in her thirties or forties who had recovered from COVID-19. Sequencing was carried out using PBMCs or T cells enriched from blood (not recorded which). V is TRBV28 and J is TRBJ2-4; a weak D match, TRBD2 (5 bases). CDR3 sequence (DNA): TGTGCCAGCAGTCCCAGCCGGCCCAGCGGCGTGAACATTCAGTACTTC. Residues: CASSPSRPSGVNIQYF.